These 18 T cell receptor beta chains originate from one sample sequenced in a study of shared clonotypes between healthy human individuals. Some clones are missing from TCRdb's copy, which holds only in-frame ones; the method was immunoSEQ multiplex PCR. The sample shows 2,100,000 or so clones, approximately 95% of them seen only once. Sequenced material: naive CD4+ T cells sorted from blood. Indicated subset: CD45RA+ positively selected. Receptors originate from a man aged 18 to 35 in good health.

This clone was detected only once. This sample also contains other DNA sequences that code for the same CDR3. This chain connects TRBV5-1 to TRBJ1-1; D might be TRBD1 (5 bases). V was cut by 1 base and J by 2 bases, with 6 bases left in between. The CDR3 is 13 amino acids. Germline-derived CDR1 and CDR2 are SGHRS and YFSETQ. CDR3 in amino acids: CASSLQGNTEAFF. The CDR3 DNA follows: TGCGCCAGCAGCTTGCAGGGAAACACTGAAGCTTTCTTT.

V is TRBV30 and J is TRBJ2-5; D is perhaps TRBD2 (6 bases). The CDR3 extends over 14 amino acids. The V gene's germline CDR1 is GTSNPN and CDR2 SVGIG (reference sequence). Deletions cut 0 bases from V and 5 bases from J, with 13 bases between. The CDR3 coding sequence is TGTGCCTGGAGTGTACTGTTGGCGGGGGAGACCCAGTACTTC. Translation gives CAWSVLLAGETQYF.

V is TRBV28 and J is TRBJ2-3, with D possibly TRBD2 on 6 matching bases. CDR3 length equals 12 residues. Looked up from germline, CDR1 is MDHEN and CDR2 is SYDVKM. Trimming left V 6 bases short and J 5 bases short, with 9 bases between. CDR3 nucleotides: TGTGCCAGCAGCCAAGCGGGAGATACGCAGTATTTT. It is translated as CASSQAGDTQYF.

The gene calls are TRBV11-3 and TRBJ2-5, with D perhaps matching TRBD1 or TRBD2 (5 bases each). The CDR3 is made up of 12 amino acids. The germline V and J ends were trimmed by 5 bases and 5 bases, with 9 bases remaining between them. In germline, CDR1 is SGHNT, CDR2 YENEEA. The CDR3 DNA sequence: TGTGCCAGCAGCCGGGACCGCGAGACCCAGTACTTC. Its translation: CASSRDRETQYF.

The V call is TRBV7-2, the J call TRBJ1-1; D unclear. Germline V gives CDR1 SGHTA, CDR2 FQGNSA. The ends were cut back, 10 bases at V and 7 bases at J, with 19 bases in the middle. CDR3 length equals 13 residues. In nucleotides, the CDR3 is TGTGCCATTAAGGTGGAGCCGCGGTTTGAAGCTTTCTTT. Encoded protein: CAIKVEPRFEAFF.

V usage is TRBV27 and J usage is TRBJ2-2; 11 bases line up with TRBD1. J gave up 4 bases and V 2 bases, and 3 bases lay outside the gene matches. The CDR3 runs 16 residues. Germline CDR1 reads MNHEY; CDR2 reads SMNVEV (reference sequence). The DNA of the CDR3 is TGTGCCAGCAGTTTAATCGGGACAGGGGGCACCGGGGAGCTGTTTTTT. Protein: CASSLIGTGGTGELFF.

The rearrangement links TRBV15 to TRBJ1-3; D possibly corresponds to TRBD1 (5 bases). V was cut by 5 bases and J by 2 bases, with 16 bases left in between. Germline lookup yields CDR1 LNHNV and CDR2 YYDKDF (reference sequence). CDR3 length: 16 amino acids. CDR3 sequence reads: CATSRDGGQAGNTIYF. The DNA of the CDR3 is TGTGCCACCAGCCGCGACGGGGGTCAGGCTGGAAACACCATATATTTT.

J is TRBJ2-3 and V is TRBV2; 12 bases fit TRBD1. Trimming took 4 bases from V and 5 from J; bases not matched to a gene: 7. CDR1 and CDR2 from the germline V gene are SNHLY and FYNNEI. This CDR3 is 16 amino acids long. CDR3 sequence reads: CASSAGTGGAVDTQYF. DNA of the CDR3: TGTGCCAGCAGTGCCGGGACAGGGGGCGCCGTAGATACGCAGTATTTT.

The rearrangement links TRBV7-9 to TRBJ2-4, with D maybe TRBD2 (6 bases). The CDR3 totals 15 residues. Germline lookup yields CDR1 SEHNR and CDR2 FQNEAQ (reference sequence). V lost 5 bases and J lost 1, with 12 bases in between. In nucleotides, the CDR3 is TGTGCCAGCAGCCGAGGGGACTCGGCCAAAAACATTCAGTACTTC. Its protein product is CASSRGDSAKNIQYF.

V gene TRBV10-1 combines with J gene TRBJ2-4, with 9 bases lining up with TRBD2. From germline, CDR1 is WNHNN and CDR2 SYGVQD (reference sequence). The V gene end was trimmed by 2 bases and the J gene end by 1 base; junction bases not matched to a gene: 15. The CDR3 totals 20 residues. The CDR3 sequence: CASSERLAGRLSGAKNIQYF. For the CDR3, the DNA is TGCGCCAGCAGTGAGCGGCTAGCGGGAAGACTGTCCGGGGCCAAAAACATTCAGTACTTC.

V gene TRBV5-1 combines with J gene TRBJ2-3; the D gene could be TRBD1 or TRBD2 (6 bases each). The CDR3 is 14 amino acids. Looked up from germline, CDR1 is SGHRS and CDR2 is YFSETQ. V lost 4 bases and J lost 0, with 9 bases in between. The CDR3 DNA reads as TGCGCCAGCAGCGCGGGACAAAGCACAGATACGCAGTATTTT. This sequence encodes CASSAGQSTDTQYF.

The rearrangement links TRBV10-3 to TRBJ2-1; no clear D. The CDR3 loop spans 11 amino acids. V gave up 6 bases and J gave up 5 bases, with 5 bases separating them. From germline, CDR1 is ENHRY and CDR2 SYGVKD. The CDR3 bases are TGTGCCATCAGCAAGGACAATGAGCAGTTCTTC. It yields the protein CAISKDNEQFF.

The chain recombines TRBV5-1 with TRBJ1-1; the D is unclear. The CDR3 covers 15 residues. Between the trimmed V and J ends, which lost 3 bases and 0 bases, there was a span of 12 bases. CDR1 and CDR2 (germline): SGHRS, YFSETQ. This CDR3 is CASSSSGRMNTEAFF. DNA for the CDR3: TGCGCCAGCAGCTCCTCCGGACGGATGAACACTGAAGCTTTCTTT. Using reference TRBV5-1 and TRBJ1-1 for the parts outside the CDR3, the full variable domain is KAGVTQTPRYLIKTRGQQVTLSCSPISGHRSVSWYQQTPGQGLQFLFEYFSETQRNKGNFPGRFSGRQFSNSRSEMNVSTLELGDSALYLCASSSSGRMNTEAFFGQGTRLTVV.

The rearrangement joins TRBV29-1 to TRBJ2-3; D not certain. The CDR3 covers 12 residues. The V end was cut by 5 bases, the J end by 4 bases, with 10 bases between. Germline V gives CDR1 SQVTM, CDR2 ANQGSEA. CDR3 sequence: CSVWVLADTQYF. The CDR3 DNA sequence: TGCAGCGTTTGGGTCCTGGCAGATACGCAGTATTTT.

The genes are TRBV7-2 and TRBJ1-5; D call uncertain. V lost 3 bases to trimming and J lost 0 bases, with 15 bases between them. Germline V CDR1 and CDR2: SGHTA, FQGNSA. The CDR3 runs to 17 residues. The CDR3 DNA follows: TGTGCCAGCAGCTTGCGTCCTCTGATGGGTAGCAATCAGCCCCAGCATTTT. It translates to CASSLRPLMGSNQPQHF.

The rearrangement uses TRBV27 and TRBJ2-7; 7 nucleotides agree with TRBD2. Trimming cost V 5 bases and J 2 bases; bases outside gene matches: 12. The CDR3 is made up of 16 amino acids. Germline CDR1 and CDR2: MNHEY and SMNVEV (reference sequence). CDR3 sequence (DNA): TGTGCCAGCAGTACCTCCGGACTAGTGGGAACCTACGAGCAGTACTTC. This gives the protein CASSTSGLVGTYEQYF.

This clone appeared a few times. The same CDR3 is also encoded by other DNA sequences in this sample. The chain employs TRBV7-2 and TRBJ2-3, with unresolved D. The germline V gene encodes CDR1 SGHTA and CDR2 FQGNSA. The V end was cut by 3 bases, the J end by 2 bases, with 0 bases between. This CDR3 is 11 amino acids long. In nucleotides, the CDR3 is TGTGCCAGCAGCTTCACAGATACGCAGTATTTT. Translated: CASSFTDTQYF. Based on the CDR3 plus reference TRBV7-2 and TRBJ2-3, the full variable domain is GAGVSQSPSNKVTEKGKDVELRCDPISGHTALYWYRQSLGQGLEFLIYFQGNSAPDKSGLPSDRFSAERTGGSVSTLTIQRTQQEDSAVYLCASSFTDTQYFGPGTRLTVL.

This chain links TRBV7-8 with TRBJ2-1; 14 bases map to TRBD2. Germline V CDR1 and CDR2: SGHVS, FQNEAQ. There are 15 residues in the CDR3. Losses at the gene ends were 5 bases for V and 7 bases for J; bases not matched to a gene: 4. The CDR3 spells CASSQGTSGGNEQFF. DNA for the CDR3: TGTGCCAGCAGCCAGGGGACTAGCGGGGGAAATGAGCAGTTCTTC.